Listed below are T cell receptor beta chains from one sample, sequenced in a study of blood T cell repertoires in COVID-19. Measured with immunoSEQ multiplex PCR; TCRdb has only the in-frame clones, and not every one. Of hundreds of thousands of clones in the sample, roughly 85% were seen once. Sequencing was carried out using peripheral blood. These receptors were obtained from a man aged 50 to 60 with active or convalescent COVID-19. CDR3s include the opening cysteine and the closing phenylalanine or tryptophan. Each record gives: V gene, D gene, J gene, clone size, CDR3 protein, CDR3 DNA. The D gene is left open where the match is weak. Clone size is not always given. Where it is, it says once, few, many or a class for expanded clones.

TRBV25-1	TRBD2	TRBJ2-2	NA	CASSESVPSGRTVGELFF	TGTGCCAGCAGTGAATCCGTCCCTAGCGGGAGAACGGTCGGGGAGCTGTTTTTT
TRBV28	TRBD1	TRBJ1-5	NA	CASSPITGGKQPQHF	TGTGCCAGCAGCCCGATAACAGGGGGCAAGCAGCCCCAGCATTTT
TRBV6-1	NA	TRBJ1-5	NA	CASSVAVTNQPQHF	TGTGCCAGCAGTGTGGCCGTTACCAATCAGCCCCAGCATTTT
TRBV6-2/TRBV6-3	TRBD1	TRBJ1-2	NA	CASSYGQGISGYTF	TGTGCCAGCAGTTACGGACAGGGAATAAGTGGCTACACCTTC
TRBV5-1	TRBD2	TRBJ2-1	NA	CASSATGTSRAGEQFF	TGCGCCAGCAGCGCAACCGGGACTAGTAGGGCCGGTGAGCAGTTCTTC
TRBV6-5	NA	TRBJ1-6	NA	CASSYQGVRDSPLHF	TGTGCCAGCAGTTATCAGGGTGTCAGGGATTCACCCCTCCACTTT
TRBV5-6	NA	TRBJ1-6	NA	CASSTGSYNSPLHF	TGTGCCAGCAGCACAGGGTCTTATAATTCACCCCTCCACTTT
TRBV5-1	TRBD1	TRBJ2-7	NA	CASSLGTGQGTEQYF	TGCGCCAGCAGCCTAGGAACTGGACAGGGGACCGAGCAGTACTTC
TRBV28	TRBD2	TRBJ2-3	NA	CASSLSQRGTDTQYF	TGTGCCAGCAGTTTATCACAGCGGGGTACAGATACGCAGTATTTT
TRBV5-4	TRBD1	TRBJ1-4	few	CASSLDRGGEKLFF	TGTGCCAGCAGCTTAGACAGGGGAGGTGAAAAACTGTTTTTT
TRBV6-1	NA	TRBJ1-6	NA	CASSEGTELAPLHF	TGTGCCAGCAGTGAAGGGACAGAACTTGCACCCCTCCACTTT
TRBV4-1	TRBD1	TRBJ1-2	NA	CASSQSGTGYGYTF	TGCGCCAGCAGCCAATCCGGGACAGGGTATGGCTACACCTTC
TRBV30	NA	TRBJ2-1	NA	CAWSNGLSSYNEQFF	TGTGCCTGGAGTAACGGACTATCCTCCTACAATGAGCAGTTCTTC
TRBV27	TRBD1	TRBJ1-4	NA	CASCLAGTGIGKLFF	TGTGCCAGCTGCTTGGCCGGGACAGGGATCGGAAAACTGTTTTTT
TRBV18	NA	TRBJ1-5	NA	CASSPMAGQPQHF	TGTGCCAGCTCACCAATGGCGGGGCAGCCCCAGCATTTT
TRBV7-8	TRBD2	TRBJ2-5	NA	CASSAIAGGNQETQYF	TGTGCCAGCAGCGCCATAGCGGGAGGTAACCAAGAGACCCAGTACTTC
TRBV5-6	NA	TRBJ2-1	NA	CASSLDETDYNEQFF	TGTGCCAGCAGCTTGGATGAGACAGATTACAATGAGCAGTTCTTC
TRBV19	TRBD2	TRBJ2-1	NA	CASSMSYGRAGYEQFF	TGTGCCAGTAGTATGTCGTACGGGAGGGCCGGGTATGAGCAGTTCTTC
TRBV10-3	TRBD1	TRBJ2-3	few	CAIKRDRAADTQYF	TGTGCCATCAAGAGGGACAGGGCCGCAGATACGCAGTATTTT
TRBV6-5	NA	TRBJ1-1	few	CASTNGRGTEAFF	TGTGCCAGCACCAACGGGAGGGGAACTGAAGCTTTCTTT
TRBV7-9	NA	TRBJ2-7	NA	CASSLGQVFYEQYF	TGTGCCAGCAGCTTAGGTCAGGTCTTCTACGAGCAGTACTTC
TRBV5-1	TRBD1	TRBJ1-6	NA	CASSEGQGGSPLHF	TGCGCCAGCAGCGAGGGACAGGGTGGTTCACCCCTCCACTTT
TRBV19	TRBD1	TRBJ2-3	NA	CASSIRWAGGPTDTQYF	TGTGCCAGTAGTATTAGGTGGGCAGGGGGTCCCACAGATACGCAGTATTTT
TRBV7-2	NA	TRBJ1-4	NA	CASSLKEGNEKLFF	TGTGCCAGCAGCTTAAAGGAGGGGAATGAAAAACTGTTTTTT
TRBV28	NA	TRBJ1-2	NA	CASSLLGADNYGYTF	TGTGCCAGCAGTTTATTGGGGGCGGATAACTATGGCTACACCTTC
TRBV27	TRBD2	TRBJ2-1	NA	CASSLTSGSYNEQFF	TGTGCCAGCAGTTTGACTAGCGGTTCCTACAATGAGCAGTTCTTC
TRBV9	NA	TRBJ1-1	NA	CASSVGAGHTEAFF	TGTGCCAGCAGCGTAGGGGCAGGGCACACTGAAGCTTTCTTT
TRBV11-2	NA	TRBJ2-6	NA	CASSLDGVAGANVLTF	TGTGCCAGCAGCTTAGACGGGGTAGCTGGGGCCAACGTCCTGACTTTC
TRBV10-3	NA	TRBJ2-1	NA	CAITSEIYNEQFF	TGTGCCATCACTTCGGAGATATACAATGAGCAGTTCTTC
TRBV18	TRBD1	TRBJ1-1	NA	CASSPGTAAMNTEAFF	TGTGCCAGCTCACCAGGGACAGCCGCTATGAACACTGAAGCTTTCTTT
TRBV6-1	NA	TRBJ1-1	few	CASSEGSSAEAFF	TGTGCCAGCAGTGAGGGCAGTTCCGCTGAAGCTTTCTTT
TRBV19	NA	TRBJ2-1	NA	CASSGSGNEQFF	TGTGCCAGTAGCGGGAGTGGAAATGAGCAGTTCTTC
TRBV2	NA	TRBJ2-6	NA	CAVQGRSGANVLTF	TGTGCCGTACAGGGTCGCTCTGGGGCCAACGTCCTGACTTTC
TRBV5-6	TRBD1	TRBJ2-7	NA	CASSLGSGQSYEQYF	TGTGCCAGCAGCCTGGGGTCGGGACAGTCCTACGAGCAGTACTTC
TRBV18	NA	TRBJ2-5	few	CASLKSPQGSETQYF	TGTGCCAGCTTGAAATCCCCCCAGGGGTCGGAGACCCAGTACTTC
TRBV6-6	NA	TRBJ2-5	NA	CASTSVTVKGETQYF	TGTGCCAGCACCTCGGTGACAGTGAAGGGAGAGACCCAGTACTTC
TRBV6-5	TRBD1	TRBJ2-7	NA	CASRGTGVIHEQYF	TGTGCCAGCAGGGGGACAGGGGTTATCCACGAGCAGTACTTC
TRBV7-8	NA	TRBJ2-2	NA	CASSPGLFTGELFF	TGTGCCAGCAGCCCAGGACTTTTCACCGGGGAGCTGTTTTTT
TRBV7-9	TRBD1	TRBJ1-3	NA	CASSSFRDRGNTIYF	TGTGCCAGCAGCTCATTCCGGGACAGAGGAAACACCATATATTTT
TRBV7-9	NA	TRBJ2-3	once	CASAAWIQGTDTQYF	TGTGCCAGCGCCGCTTGGATCCAGGGCACAGATACGCAGTATTTT
TRBV7-9	TRBD2	TRBJ2-1	once	CASSETSGSGNEQFF	TGTGCCAGCAGCGAGACTAGCGGGAGTGGCAATGAGCAGTTCTTC
TRBV5-1	TRBD1	TRBJ1-2	NA	CASSLESGAGGNGYTF	TGCGCCAGCAGCTTGGAGTCCGGAGCAGGGGGGAATGGCTACACCTTC
TRBV7-9	NA	TRBJ1-1	NA	CASSSTPNTEAFF	TGTGCCAGCAGCTCGACACCGAACACTGAAGCTTTCTTT
TRBV14	NA	TRBJ2-1	NA	CASSRNAGWRSYNEQFF	TGTGCCAGCAGCCGAAACGCGGGATGGCGTTCCTACAATGAGCAGTTCTTC
TRBV28	NA	TRBJ2-4	once	CASSFDPSGLAKNIQYF	TGTGCCAGCAGTTTTGACCCCTCGGGATTAGCCAAAAACATTCAGTACTTC
TRBV5-1	TRBD1	TRBJ1-2	NA	CASSLGRTGRGSGYTF	TGCGCCAGCAGCTTGGGGCGGACAGGGAGAGGGAGTGGCTACACCTTC